The 13 T cell receptor beta chains listed next were all sequenced from one sample in a study of blood T cell repertoires in COVID-19 (dated by TCRdb to 2018 to 2020). Library method: the immunoSEQ multiplex PCR assay. This immuneACCESS table, as held by TCRdb, lists in-frame sequences with V and J called but not all clones. Of the missing ones, under half trace to an unresolved V gene in checked studies; the others have no known cause. The sample data list fewer than 250,000 clones, and about 83% of these were observed just once. The leading ten clones occupy roughly 5.5% of the sample. Sequenced input: peripheral blood. All receptors come from a human donor in a cohort sampled during active COVID-19.

The DNA of the CDR3 is TGTGCCAGCAGTTTGCGGGACAGGGGTTTCCAAGAGACCCAGTACTTC. It encodes CASSLRDRGFQETQYF. The chain carries TRBV28 and TRBJ2-5; the match to TRBD1 covers 10 bases. Germline V gene sequence: CDR1 MDHEN, CDR2 SYDVKM. V trimming: 3 bases; J trimming: 1 base; junction bases outside the gene matches: 5. This CDR3 is built from 16 residues.

This chain connects TRBV5-5 to TRBJ2-3; 10 nucleotides match TRBD1. The germline V gene has CDR1 SGHKS and CDR2 YYEKEE (reference sequence). The CDR3 contains 14 residues. The ends lost 2 bases at V and 6 bases at J; junction bases unmatched: 3. DNA of the CDR3: TGTGCCAGCAGCTTTGACAGGGGGCTGGATACGCAGTATTTT. Protein: CASSFDRGLDTQYF.

The chain carries TRBV5-1 and TRBJ1-2; 9 nucleotides agree with TRBD1. The V segment lost 0 bases and the J segment 6 bases; nucleotides outside the gene matches: 15. Germline CDR1 and CDR2: SGHRS and YFSETQ. The CDR3 loop spans 18 amino acids. Here the CDR3 DNA reads TGCGCCAGCAGCTTGGGAGCCGGGACAGGGCGATGGGGACATGGCTACACCTTC. Protein product: CASSLGAGTGRWGHGYTF.

J is TRBJ1-2 and V is TRBV6-5; TRBD1 aligns across 7 bases. J was trimmed by 9 bases and V by 6 bases; bases with no gene match: 13. CDR3 length equals 14 residues. Germline assignment: CDR1 MNHEY and CDR2 SVGAGI. CDR3 coding DNA: TGTGCCAGCAGCGGTGGGACAGTCCCTATCCGCTACACCTTC. This sequence encodes CASSGGTVPIRYTF.

The chain has TRBV9 and TRBJ1-5, with D perhaps TRBD1 (6 bases). The CDR3 has 16 residues. V shed 4 bases and J shed 4 bases, with 18 bases lying between them. Germline CDR1 SGDLS, CDR2 YYNGEE. The CDR3 bases are TGTGCCAGCAGCCCTACCGTGGGACACGCAAATCAGCCCCAGCATTTT. This sequence encodes CASSPTVGHANQPQHF.

This sequence joins TRBV19 and TRBJ1-1, with a tentative D call TRBD1 (5 bases). In germline, CDR1 is LNHDA, CDR2 SQIVND (reference sequence). The V and J ends lost 5 bases and 5 bases respectively, with 12 bases between them. The CDR3 runs to 13 residues. CDR3 in amino acids: CASSLRVKTEAFF. In nucleotides, the CDR3 is TGTGCCAGTAGTCTCAGGGTTAAAACTGAAGCTTTCTTT.

The chain joins TRBV3-1 (or the pseudogene TRBV3-2) to TRBJ2-7, with 10 bases identical to TRBD2. Germline CDR1 reads LGHDT; CDR2 reads YNNKEL (reference sequence). This CDR3 has 16 amino acids. With 0 bases clipped from V and 4 bases from J, the junction kept 6 bases outside the gene matches. The CDR3 DNA follows: TGTGCCAGCAGCCAAGATTCTAGCGGGGGATCATACGAGCAGTACTTC. Translating gives CASSQDSSGGSYEQYF.

V gene TRBV5-1 combines with J gene TRBJ1-6, with D possibly TRBD1 on 5 matching bases. Trimming cost V 7 bases and J 8 bases, with 13 bases left between them. This CDR3 has 13 amino acids. The germline gives CDR1 SGHRS, CDR2 YFSETQ. CDR3 protein: CASGAGTDSPLHF. For the CDR3, the DNA is TGCGCCAGCGGGGCAGGTACTGATTCACCCCTCCACTTT.

The chain couples TRBV6-6 to TRBJ1-2; D gene unclear. CDR1 MNHNY and CDR2 SVGAGI come from the germline V gene (reference sequence). V lost 7 bases and J lost 8, with 20 bases in between. The CDR3 loop spans 14 amino acids. Written as DNA, the CDR3 is TGTGCCAGCAAATCTAACGAGGGTGGAAAGGGCTACACCTTC. Protein product: CASKSNEGGKGYTF.

V is TRBV5-1 and J is TRBJ1-6; a weak D match, TRBD1 (6 bases). Germline V gives CDR1 SGHRS, CDR2 YFSETQ. The CDR3 is 14 residues long. The V end was cut by 4 bases, the J end by 4 bases, with 9 bases between. CDR3 DNA sequence: TGCGCCAGCAGCCCGGACAGTTATAATTCACCCCTCCACTTT. Protein sequence: CASSPDSYNSPLHF.

Here the CDR3 DNA reads TGTGCCAGCAGCTTATCGACAGTATCTGAAGCTTTCTTT. Residues: CASSLSTVSEAFF. The V gene is TRBV11-1, the J gene TRBJ1-1; possibly TRBD1 for D (5 bases). From germline, CDR1 is SGHAT and CDR2 FQDESV (reference sequence). Trimming removed 2 bases at V and 6 bases at J, with 10 bases between. The CDR3 contains 13 residues.

The chain links TRBV10-1 to TRBJ1-4; no reliable D call. From germline, CDR1 is WNHNN and CDR2 SYGVQD (reference sequence). The CDR3 spans 13 residues. Trimming shortened V by 2 bases and J by 8 bases, and 9 bases separated the two germline ends. CDR3 region: CASSETPREKLFF. The CDR3 DNA is TGCGCCAGCAGTGAGACCCCCCGGGAAAAACTGTTTTTT.

The V gene is TRBV28, the J gene TRBJ2-2, with TRBD1 matching over 7 bases. Germline trimming cut 6 bases from V and 4 bases from J; bases unmatched to any gene: 11. The CDR3 is 16 residues long. Germline V CDR1 and CDR2: MDHEN, SYDVKM. The chain's CDR3 is CASSPRRGGITGELFF. The CDR3 bases are TGTGCCAGCAGCCCTAGGCGAGGGGGCATCACCGGGGAGCTGTTTTTT.